A single sample gave rise to the 8 T cell receptor beta chains below, sequenced in a study of shared clonotypes between healthy human individuals. Some clones are missing from TCRdb's copy, which holds only in-frame ones; the method was immunoSEQ multiplex PCR. The profile shows about 2.4 million clones, around 94% of them singletons. Sequenced sample: naive CD4+ T cells sorted from blood. Documented subset: CD45RA+ positively selected. The receptors derive from a man between 18 and 35 years old in good health.

With respect to this clone: Its ends do not fully match the called genes, so a read error is possible. The rearrangement links TRBV7-7 to TRBJ2-3; 9 nucleotides align to TRBD1. Germline CDR1 and CDR2: SSHAT and FNYEAQ (reference sequence). CDR3 length: 15 residues. CDR3 DNA: TGTGCTAGCAGCTCCGGGACAGGGCCCACAGATACGCAGTATTTT. Its translation is CASSSGTGPTDTQYF.

V and J are TRBV29-1 and TRBJ2-7; 11 nucleotides match TRBD2. The V segment lost 2 bases and the J segment 4 bases; nucleotides outside the gene matches: 4. Germline V gene data show CDR1 as SQVTM and CDR2 as ANQGSEA. The CDR3 is 14 amino acids. In nucleotides, the CDR3 is TGCAGCGTTGAAATAGCGGGGGGGCGGTACGAGCAGTACTTC. As protein: CSVEIAGGRYEQYF.

CDR3 amino acids: CASSSYGTGTDTQYF. The DNA of the CDR3 is TGCGCCAGCAGCTCTTACGGGACAGGCACAGATACGCAGTATTTT. This chain joins TRBV5-1 and TRBJ2-3; 7 nucleotides line up with TRBD1. The CDR3 contains 15 residues. V lost 3 bases to trimming and J lost 1 base; unmatched junction nucleotides: 5. The germline V gene has CDR1 SGHRS and CDR2 YFSETQ.

The chain carries TRBV6-1 and TRBJ2-3; D possibly uses TRBD1 or TRBD2 (5 bases each). Trimming removed 8 bases at V and 4 bases at J, with 16 bases between. The CDR3 has 14 residues. Germline V gene sequence: CDR1 MNHNS, CDR2 SASEGT. The CDR3 here is CASSWDQQADTQYF. CDR3 DNA: TGTGCCAGCTCTTGGGACCAGCAGGCAGATACGCAGTATTTT.

Points on this clone: The same CDR3 can be traced to other DNA sequences in this sample. This rearrangement joins TRBV30 to TRBJ1-2; D possibly corresponds to TRBD1 (5 bases). CDR3 length: 12 amino acids. The ends were cut back, 5 bases at V and 7 bases at J, with 14 bases in the middle. Looked up from germline, CDR1 is GTSNPN and CDR2 is SVGIG (reference sequence). The CDR3 bases are TGTGCCTGGTCCGGGACGAGCGGTGGCTACACCTTC. Protein product: CAWSGTSGGYTF.

The chain has TRBV5-1 and TRBJ2-5; 9 nucleotides match TRBD2. Germline CDR1 SGHRS, CDR2 YFSETQ. This CDR3 contains 15 residues. With V trimmed by 4 bases and J by 4 bases, 8 bases remained unmatched. The chain's CDR3 is CASSVGLALGETQYF. The CDR3 DNA is TGCGCCAGCAGCGTGGGACTAGCTCTGGGAGAGACCCAGTACTTC.

The J gene is TRBJ2-7, the V gene TRBV19, with 7 positions matching TRBD2. Germline lookup yields CDR1 LNHDA and CDR2 SQIVND (reference sequence). CDR3 length: 13 amino acids. The ends lost 8 bases at V and 4 bases at J; junction bases unmatched: 8. The CDR3 sequence is CASESSGSYEQYF. The CDR3 nucleotides are TGTGCCAGTGAGTCTAGCGGAAGTTACGAGCAGTACTTC. The whole variable domain, remainder taken from reference TRBV19 and TRBJ2-7, is DGGITQSPKYLFRKEGQNVTLSCEQNLNHDAMYWYRQDPGQGLRLIYYSQIVNDFQKGDIAEGYSVSREKKESFPLTVTSAQKNPTAFYLCASESSGSYEQYFGPGTRLTVT.

The V and J genes are TRBV5-1 and TRBJ2-3; D gene unclear. The CDR3 loop spans 14 amino acids. With 0 bases removed from V and 7 bases from J, the gap between germline ends came to 12 bases. CDR1 and CDR2 from the germline V gene are SGHRS and YFSETQ. This CDR3 is CASSLDPTLYTQYF. In nucleotides, the CDR3 is TGCGCCAGCAGCTTGGACCCCACCTTATATACGCAGTATTTT.